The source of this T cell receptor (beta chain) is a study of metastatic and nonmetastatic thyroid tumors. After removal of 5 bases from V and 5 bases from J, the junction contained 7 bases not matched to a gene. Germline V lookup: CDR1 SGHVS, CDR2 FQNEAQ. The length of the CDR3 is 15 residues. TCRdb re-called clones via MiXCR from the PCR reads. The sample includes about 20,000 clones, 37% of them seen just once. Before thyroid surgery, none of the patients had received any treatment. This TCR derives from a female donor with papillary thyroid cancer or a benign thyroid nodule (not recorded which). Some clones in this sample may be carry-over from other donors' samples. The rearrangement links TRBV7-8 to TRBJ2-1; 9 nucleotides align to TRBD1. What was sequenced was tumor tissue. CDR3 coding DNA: TGTGCCAGCAGCCCGCCGGGACAGGGCAACAATGAGCAGTTCTTC. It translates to CASSPPGQGNNEQFF.